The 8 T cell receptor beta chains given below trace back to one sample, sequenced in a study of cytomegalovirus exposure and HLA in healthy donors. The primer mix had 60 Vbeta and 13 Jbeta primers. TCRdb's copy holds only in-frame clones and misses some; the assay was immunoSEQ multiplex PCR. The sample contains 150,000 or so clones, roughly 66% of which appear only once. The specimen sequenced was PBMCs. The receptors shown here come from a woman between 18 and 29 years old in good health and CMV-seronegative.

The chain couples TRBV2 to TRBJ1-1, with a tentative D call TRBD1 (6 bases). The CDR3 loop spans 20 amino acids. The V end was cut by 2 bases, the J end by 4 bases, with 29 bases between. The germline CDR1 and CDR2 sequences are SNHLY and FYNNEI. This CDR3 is CASSEIPPTGLLIGGTEAFF. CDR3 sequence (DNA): TGTGCCAGCAGTGAAATCCCCCCCACAGGGCTATTGATAGGAGGCACTGAAGCTTTCTTT.

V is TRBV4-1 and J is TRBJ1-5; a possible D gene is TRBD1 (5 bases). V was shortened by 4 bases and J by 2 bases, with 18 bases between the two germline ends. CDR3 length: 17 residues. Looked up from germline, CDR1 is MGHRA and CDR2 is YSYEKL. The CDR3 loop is CASSRAGGSGGNQPQHF. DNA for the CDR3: TGCGCCAGCAGCCGGGCGGGGGGATCGGGAGGCAATCAGCCCCAGCATTTT.

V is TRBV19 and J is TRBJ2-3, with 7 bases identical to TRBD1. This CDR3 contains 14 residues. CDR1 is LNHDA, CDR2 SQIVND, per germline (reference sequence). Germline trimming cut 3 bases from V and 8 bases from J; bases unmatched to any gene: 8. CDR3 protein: CASSISQGVGTQYF. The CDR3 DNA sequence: TGTGCCAGTAGTATTAGCCAGGGGGTAGGTACGCAGTATTTT.

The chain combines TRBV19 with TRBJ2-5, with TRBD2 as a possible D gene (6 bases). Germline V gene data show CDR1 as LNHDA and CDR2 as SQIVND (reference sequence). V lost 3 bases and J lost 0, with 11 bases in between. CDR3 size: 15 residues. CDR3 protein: CASSISGGYQETQYF. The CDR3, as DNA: TGTGCCAGTAGTATTAGTGGGGGGTACCAAGAGACCCAGTACTTC.

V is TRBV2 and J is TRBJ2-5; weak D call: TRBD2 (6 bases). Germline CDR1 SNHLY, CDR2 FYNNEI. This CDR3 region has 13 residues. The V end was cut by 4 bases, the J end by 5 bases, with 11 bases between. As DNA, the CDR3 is TGTGCCAGCAGTGGGGGGGTTAGGGAGACCCAGTACTTC. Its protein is CASSGGVRETQYF. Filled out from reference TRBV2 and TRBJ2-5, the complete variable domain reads EPEVTQTPSHQVTQMGQEVILRCVPISNHLYFYWYRQILGQKVEFLVSFYNNEISEKSEIFDDQFSVERPDGSNFTLKIRSTKLEDSAMYFCASSGGVRETQYFGPGTRLLVL.

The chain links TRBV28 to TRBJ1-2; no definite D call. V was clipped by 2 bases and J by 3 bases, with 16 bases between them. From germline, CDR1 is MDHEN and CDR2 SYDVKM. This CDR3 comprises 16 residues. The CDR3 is CASSLSERESHYGYTF. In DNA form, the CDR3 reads TGTGCCAGCAGTTTAAGTGAGAGAGAAAGTCACTATGGCTACACCTTC.

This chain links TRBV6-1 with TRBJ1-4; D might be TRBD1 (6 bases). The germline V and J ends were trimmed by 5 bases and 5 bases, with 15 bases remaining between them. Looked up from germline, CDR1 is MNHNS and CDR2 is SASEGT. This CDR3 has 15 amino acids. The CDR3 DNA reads TGTGCCAGCAGTAATGGACAGTCATACAATGAAAAACTGTTTTTT. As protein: CASSNGQSYNEKLFF.

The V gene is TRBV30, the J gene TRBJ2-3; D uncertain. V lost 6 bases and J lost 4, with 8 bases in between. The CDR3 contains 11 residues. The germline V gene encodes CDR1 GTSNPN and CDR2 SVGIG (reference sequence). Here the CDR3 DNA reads TGTGCCTGTTCACAATCAGATACGCAGTATTTT. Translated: CACSQSDTQYF.